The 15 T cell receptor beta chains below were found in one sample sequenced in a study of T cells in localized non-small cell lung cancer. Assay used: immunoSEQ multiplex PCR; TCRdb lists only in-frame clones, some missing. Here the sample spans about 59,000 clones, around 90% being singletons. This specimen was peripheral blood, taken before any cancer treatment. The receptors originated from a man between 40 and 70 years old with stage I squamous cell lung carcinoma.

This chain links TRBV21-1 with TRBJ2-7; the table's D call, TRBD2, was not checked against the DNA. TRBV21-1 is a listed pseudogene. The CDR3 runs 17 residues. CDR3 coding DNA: TGTGCCAGCAGCAGGGGGGGACTAGCGGTCAGCTCCTACGAGCAGTACTTC. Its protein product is CASSRGGLAVSSYEQYF.

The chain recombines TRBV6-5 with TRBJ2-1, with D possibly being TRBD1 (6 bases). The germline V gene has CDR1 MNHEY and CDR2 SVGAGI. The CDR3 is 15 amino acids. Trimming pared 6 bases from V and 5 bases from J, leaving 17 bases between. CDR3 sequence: CASRTWDIRNNEQFF. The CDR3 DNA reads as TGTGCCAGCAGAACATGGGACATCCGAAACAATGAGCAGTTCTTC.

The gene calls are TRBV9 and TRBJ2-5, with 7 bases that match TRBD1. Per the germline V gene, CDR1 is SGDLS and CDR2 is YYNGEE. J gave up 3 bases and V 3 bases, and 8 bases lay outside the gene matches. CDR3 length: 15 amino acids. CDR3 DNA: TGTGCCAGCAGCGGCAAGACAGGGTTCGAAGAGACCCAGTACTTC. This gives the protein CASSGKTGFEETQYF.

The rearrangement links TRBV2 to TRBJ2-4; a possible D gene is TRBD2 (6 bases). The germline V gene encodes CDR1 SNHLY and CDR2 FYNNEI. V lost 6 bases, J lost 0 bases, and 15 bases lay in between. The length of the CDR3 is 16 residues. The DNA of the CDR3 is TGTGCCAGCAGCCTCAATCAGGGACTAGCCAAAAACATTCAGTACTTC. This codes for CASSLNQGLAKNIQYF. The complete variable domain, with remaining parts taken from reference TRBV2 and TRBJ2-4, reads EPEVTQTPSHQVTQMGQEVILRCVPISNHLYFYWYRQILGQKVEFLVSFYNNEISEKSEIFDDQFSVERPDGSNFTLKIRSTKLEDSAMYFCASSLNQGLAKNIQYFGAGTRLSVL.

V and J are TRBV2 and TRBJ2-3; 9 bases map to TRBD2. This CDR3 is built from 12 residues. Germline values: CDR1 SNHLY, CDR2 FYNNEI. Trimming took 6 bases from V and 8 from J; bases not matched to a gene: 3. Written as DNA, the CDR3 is TGTGCCAGCAGAATAGCGGGAGCTACGCAGTATTTT. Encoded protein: CASRIAGATQYF. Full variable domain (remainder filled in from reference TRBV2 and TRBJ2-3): EPEVTQTPSHQVTQMGQEVILRCVPISNHLYFYWYRQILGQKVEFLVSFYNNEISEKSEIFDDQFSVERPDGSNFTLKIRSTKLEDSAMYFCASRIAGATQYFGPGTRLTVL.

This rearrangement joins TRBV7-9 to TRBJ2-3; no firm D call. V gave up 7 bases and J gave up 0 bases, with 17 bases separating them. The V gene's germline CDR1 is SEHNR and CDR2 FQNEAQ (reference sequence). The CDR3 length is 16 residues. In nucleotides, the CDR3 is TGTGCCAGCATTAGGAGCGCCAGACCTAGCACAGATACGCAGTATTTT. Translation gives CASIRSARPSTDTQYF.

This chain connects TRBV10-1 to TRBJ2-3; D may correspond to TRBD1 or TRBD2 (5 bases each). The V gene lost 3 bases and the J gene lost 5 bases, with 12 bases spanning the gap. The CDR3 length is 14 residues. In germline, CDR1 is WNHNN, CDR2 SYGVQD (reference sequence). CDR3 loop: CASSETGTGDTQYF. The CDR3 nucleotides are TGCGCCAGCAGTGAAACGGGAACAGGAGATACGCAGTATTTT.

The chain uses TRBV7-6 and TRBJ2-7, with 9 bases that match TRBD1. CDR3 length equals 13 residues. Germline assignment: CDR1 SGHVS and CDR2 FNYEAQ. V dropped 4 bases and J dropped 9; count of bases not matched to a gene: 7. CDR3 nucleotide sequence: TGTGCCAGCAGCTCGTCACAGGGGGCACTGCAGTACTTC. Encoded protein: CASSSSQGALQYF.

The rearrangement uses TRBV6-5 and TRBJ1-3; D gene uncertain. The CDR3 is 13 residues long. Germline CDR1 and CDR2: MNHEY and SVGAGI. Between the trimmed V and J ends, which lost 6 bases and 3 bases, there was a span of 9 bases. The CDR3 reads CASRPDGGNTIYF. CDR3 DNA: TGTGCCAGCAGACCGGACGGTGGAAACACCATATATTTT.

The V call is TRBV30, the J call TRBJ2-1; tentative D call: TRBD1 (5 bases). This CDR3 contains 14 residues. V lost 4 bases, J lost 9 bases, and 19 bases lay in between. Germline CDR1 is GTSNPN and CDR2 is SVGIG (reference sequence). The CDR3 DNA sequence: TGTGCCTGGAAAATAGACAGCTTACCCGGTGAGCAGTTCTTC. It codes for CAWKIDSLPGEQFF.

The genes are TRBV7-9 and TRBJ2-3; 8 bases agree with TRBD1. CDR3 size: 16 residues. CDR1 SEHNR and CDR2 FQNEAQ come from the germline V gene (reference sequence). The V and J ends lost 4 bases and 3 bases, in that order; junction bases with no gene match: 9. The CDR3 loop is CASSSDREWVTDTQYF. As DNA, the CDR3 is TGTGCCAGCAGCTCGGACAGGGAGTGGGTGACAGATACGCAGTATTTT.

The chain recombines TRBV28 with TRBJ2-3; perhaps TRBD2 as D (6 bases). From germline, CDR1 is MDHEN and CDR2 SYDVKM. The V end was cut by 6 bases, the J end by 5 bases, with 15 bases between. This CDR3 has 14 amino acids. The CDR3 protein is CASRKHGRGDTQYF. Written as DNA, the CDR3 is TGTGCCAGCAGAAAGCACGGGAGAGGAGATACGCAGTATTTT. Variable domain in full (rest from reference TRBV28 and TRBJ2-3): DVKVTQSSRYLVKRTGEKVFLECVQDMDHENMFWYRQDPGLGLRLIYFSYDVKMKEKGDIPEGYSVSREKKERFSLILESASTNQTSMYLCASRKHGRGDTQYFGPGTRLTVL.

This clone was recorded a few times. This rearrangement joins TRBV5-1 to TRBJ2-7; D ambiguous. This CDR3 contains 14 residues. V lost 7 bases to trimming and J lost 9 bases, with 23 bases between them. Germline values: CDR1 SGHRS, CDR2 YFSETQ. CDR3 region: CASSAESLLRGQYF. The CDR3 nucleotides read TGCGCCAGCTCCGCCGAATCTCTCCTACGAGGGCAGTACTTC.

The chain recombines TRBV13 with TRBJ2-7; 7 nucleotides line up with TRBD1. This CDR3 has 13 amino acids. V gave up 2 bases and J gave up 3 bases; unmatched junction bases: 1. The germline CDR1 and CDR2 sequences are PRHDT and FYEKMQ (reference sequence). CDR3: CASSLRDSYEQYF. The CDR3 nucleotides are TGTGCCAGCAGCTTAAGGGACAGCTACGAGCAGTACTTC. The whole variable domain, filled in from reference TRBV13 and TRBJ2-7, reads AAGVIQSPRHLIKEKRETATLKCYPIPRHDTVYWYQQGPGQDPQFLISFYEKMQSDKGSIPDRFSAQQFSDYHSELNMSSLELGDSALYFCASSLRDSYEQYFGPGTRLTVT.

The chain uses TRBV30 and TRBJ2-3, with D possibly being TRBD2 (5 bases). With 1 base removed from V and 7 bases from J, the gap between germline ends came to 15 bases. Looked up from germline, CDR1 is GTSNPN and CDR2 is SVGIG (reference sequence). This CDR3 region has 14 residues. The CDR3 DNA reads TGTGCCTGGAGTGGAGGGCCACCACCAAATACGCAGTATTTT. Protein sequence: CAWSGGPPPNTQYF.